A selection of T cell receptor beta chains follows, all from one sample in a study of OX40 agonist ivuxolimab in advanced cancers. Some clones are missing from TCRdb's copy, which holds only in-frame ones; the method was immunoSEQ multiplex PCR. The top ten clones hold around 0.75% of a sample with approximately 69,000 clones, around 86% of them seen once. The sequenced sample was CD4+ or CD8+ T cells sorted from blood, obtained in a trial of the OX40 agonist ivuxolimab. The receptor source for this set is an adult with an advanced solid tumor such as melanoma, head and neck, liver or kidney cancer. CDR3s include the opening cysteine and the closing phenylalanine or tryptophan.

v_gene: TRBV5-1
j_gene: TRBJ1-6
CDR3aa: CASSFLQAGANSPLHF

v_gene: TRBV5-1
j_gene: TRBJ2-2
CDR3aa: CASSPWTGNTGELFF

v_gene: TRBV7-2
j_gene: TRBJ2-7
CDR3aa: CASSVTSGGRGEQYF

v_gene: TRBV7-2
j_gene: TRBJ2-7
CDR3aa: CASSLDAGGTSYEQYF

v_gene: TRBV6-1
j_gene: TRBJ2-7
CDR3aa: CASSRQGNYYEQYF

v_gene: TRBV19
j_gene: TRBJ2-3
CDR3aa: CATTRGLSTDTQYF

v_gene: TRBV6-1
j_gene: TRBJ1-1
CDR3aa: CASSEVVPNTEAFF

v_gene: TRBV5-8
j_gene: TRBJ2-5
CDR3aa: CASRWRGQETQYF

v_gene: TRBV4-2
j_gene: TRBJ1-1
CDR3aa: CASSQDAGEGFEAFF

v_gene: TRBV28
j_gene: TRBJ1-5
CDR3aa: CASSPSPDSSNQPQHF

v_gene: TRBV5-1
j_gene: TRBJ1-4
CDR3aa: CASSVGQPNEKLFF

v_gene: TRBV6-6
j_gene: TRBJ1-2
CDR3aa: CASSQGQGGYTF

v_gene: TRBV27
j_gene: TRBJ2-1
CDR3aa: CASSLRTSGNEQFF

v_gene: TRBV19
j_gene: TRBJ2-3
CDR3aa: CASSISPHNTDTQYF

v_gene: TRBV7-2
j_gene: TRBJ1-2
CDR3aa: CASSARTGHGYGYTF

v_gene: TRBV18
j_gene: TRBJ2-5
CDR3aa: CASSPPGHRQETQYF

v_gene: TRBV6-5
j_gene: TRBJ2-1
CDR3aa: CASSRSGRQFF

v_gene: TRBV9
j_gene: TRBJ1-5
CDR3aa: CASSVEGTVNQPQHF

v_gene: TRBV5-1
j_gene: TRBJ2-7
CDR3aa: CASSLEGGARYEQYF

v_gene: TRBV28
j_gene: TRBJ2-3
CDR3aa: CASSSGPLDTQYF

v_gene: TRBV19
j_gene: TRBJ1-4
CDR3aa: CASSQGAANEKLFF

v_gene: TRBV4-3
j_gene: TRBJ2-7
CDR3aa: CASSQDRGMSWQGFYEQYF

v_gene: TRBV7-9
j_gene: TRBJ1-5
CDR3aa: CASSRGQGAWRDENQPQHF

v_gene: TRBV2
j_gene: TRBJ1-4
CDR3aa: CASSDQTDEKLFF

v_gene: TRBV10-3
j_gene: TRBJ2-5
CDR3aa: CAISDRDKPTKETQYF

v_gene: TRBV5-1
j_gene: TRBJ1-4
CDR3aa: CASSRDTPTNEKLFF

v_gene: TRBV11-2
j_gene: TRBJ2-3
CDR3aa: CASSLGASGTDTQYF

v_gene: TRBV29-1
j_gene: TRBJ2-1
CDR3aa: CSGLGWGSYNEQFF

v_gene: TRBV9
j_gene: TRBJ2-3
CDR3aa: CASSARTSSSTDTQYF

v_gene: TRBV19
j_gene: TRBJ2-7
CDR3aa: CASRGQAGTYEQYF

v_gene: TRBV19
j_gene: TRBJ1-5
CDR3aa: CASSIVGGNQPQHF

v_gene: TRBV18
j_gene: TRBJ2-1
CDR3aa: CASSPVATGGEQFF

v_gene: TRBV11-3
j_gene: TRBJ2-2
CDR3aa: CASSSQGEVGELFF

v_gene: TRBV7-2
j_gene: TRBJ2-7
CDR3aa: CASSLGGGNSYEQYF

v_gene: TRBV6-1
j_gene: TRBJ1-5
CDR3aa: CASSAVDTNQPQHF

v_gene: TRBV18
j_gene: TRBJ1-1
CDR3aa: CASSPGTGNTEAFF

v_gene: TRBV7-2
j_gene: TRBJ2-2
CDR3aa: CASRKQGGGELFF

v_gene: TRBV7-9
j_gene: TRBJ2-5
CDR3aa: CASSLGQIQETQYF

v_gene: TRBV11-2
j_gene: TRBJ2-2
CDR3aa: CAVLRVGSTGELFF

v_gene: TRBV7-2
j_gene: TRBJ1-2
CDR3aa: CASSEREGNYGYTF

v_gene: TRBV28
j_gene: TRBJ1-5
CDR3aa: CASSYGVAGYSNQPQHF

v_gene: TRBV7-2
j_gene: TRBJ1-5
CDR3aa: CASTLYGTGRVQPQHF

v_gene: TRBV7-2
j_gene: TRBJ2-2
CDR3aa: CASSQGLAGAGELFF

v_gene: TRBV28
j_gene: TRBJ1-2
CDR3aa: CASRDSSQANYGYTF

v_gene: TRBV11-3
j_gene: TRBJ1-1
CDR3aa: CASSPSSDGEAFF

v_gene: TRBV2
j_gene: TRBJ2-4
CDR3aa: CASSERRGQGYIQYF

v_gene: TRBV6-6
j_gene: TRBJ2-1
CDR3aa: CASSYSTGYNEQFF

v_gene: TRBV2
j_gene: TRBJ1-1
CDR3aa: CASNSLNMNTEAFF

v_gene: TRBV5-4
j_gene: TRBJ1-4
CDR3aa: CASSINRESNEKLFF

v_gene: TRBV11-2
j_gene: TRBJ2-7
CDR3aa: CASSLNSQGETYEQYF

v_gene: TRBV7-9
j_gene: TRBJ2-3
CDR3aa: CASSLDLPGGATDTQYF

v_gene: TRBV7-2
j_gene: TRBJ1-2
CDR3aa: CASSLYISSDLNYGYTF

v_gene: TRBV30
j_gene: TRBJ1-2
CDR3aa: CAWSGGHYGYTF